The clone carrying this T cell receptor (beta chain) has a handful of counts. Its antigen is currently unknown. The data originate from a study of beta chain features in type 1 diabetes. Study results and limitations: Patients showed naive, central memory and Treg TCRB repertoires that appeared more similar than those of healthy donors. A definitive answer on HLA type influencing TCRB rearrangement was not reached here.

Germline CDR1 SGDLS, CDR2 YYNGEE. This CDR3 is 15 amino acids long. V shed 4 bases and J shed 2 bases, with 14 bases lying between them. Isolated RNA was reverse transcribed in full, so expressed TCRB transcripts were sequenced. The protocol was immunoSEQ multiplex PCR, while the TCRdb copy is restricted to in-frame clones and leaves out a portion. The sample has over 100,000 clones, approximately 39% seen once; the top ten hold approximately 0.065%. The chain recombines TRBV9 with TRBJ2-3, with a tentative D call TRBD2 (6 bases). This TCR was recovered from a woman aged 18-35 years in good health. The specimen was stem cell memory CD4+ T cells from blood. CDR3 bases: TGTGCCAGCAGCATACCGGGAGCTCACACAGATACGCAGTATTTT. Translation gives CASSIPGAHTDTQYF.